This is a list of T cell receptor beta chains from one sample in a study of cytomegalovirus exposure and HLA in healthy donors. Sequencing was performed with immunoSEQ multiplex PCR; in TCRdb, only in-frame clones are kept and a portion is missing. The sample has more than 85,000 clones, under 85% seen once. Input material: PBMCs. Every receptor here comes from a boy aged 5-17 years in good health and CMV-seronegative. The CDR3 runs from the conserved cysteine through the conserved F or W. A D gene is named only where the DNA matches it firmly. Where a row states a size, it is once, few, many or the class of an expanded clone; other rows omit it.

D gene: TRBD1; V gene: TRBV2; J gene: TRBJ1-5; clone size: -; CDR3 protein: CASRYGTGGMDQPQHF; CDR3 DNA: TGTGCCAGCAGGTACGGGACAGGGGGTATGGATCAGCCCCAGCATTTT
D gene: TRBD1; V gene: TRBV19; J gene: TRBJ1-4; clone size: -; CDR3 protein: CASRTSDRATLFF; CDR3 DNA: TGTGCCAGTAGAACTTCCGACAGGGCTACACTGTTTTTT
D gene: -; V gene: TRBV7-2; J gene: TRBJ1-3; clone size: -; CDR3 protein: CASSSPGQAGNTIYF; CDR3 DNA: TGTGCCAGCAGCTCCCCAGGGCAGGCTGGAAACACCATATATTTT
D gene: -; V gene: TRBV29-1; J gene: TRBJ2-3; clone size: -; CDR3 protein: CSVRGTDTQYF; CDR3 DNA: TGCAGCGTTCGGGGAACAGATACGCAGTATTTT
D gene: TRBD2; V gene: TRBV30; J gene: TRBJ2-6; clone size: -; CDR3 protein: CAWSVGGHVSGANVLTF; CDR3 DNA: TGTGCCTGGAGTGTGGGAGGGCACGTCTCTGGGGCCAACGTCCTGACTTTC
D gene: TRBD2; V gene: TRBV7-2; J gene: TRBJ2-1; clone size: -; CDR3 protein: CASSLGVAGGWQFF; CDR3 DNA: TGTGCCAGCAGTCTGGGGGTAGCGGGAGGTTGGCAGTTCTTC
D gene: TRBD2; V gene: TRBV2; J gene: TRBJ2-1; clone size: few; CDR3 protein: CASSEESGGANEQFF; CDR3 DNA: TGTGCCAGCAGTGAAGAGAGCGGGGGGGCCAATGAGCAGTTCTTC
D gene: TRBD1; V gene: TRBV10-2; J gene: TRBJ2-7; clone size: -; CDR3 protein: CASSEDRGYEQYF; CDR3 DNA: TGCGCCAGCAGCGAGGACAGGGGCTACGAGCAGTACTTC
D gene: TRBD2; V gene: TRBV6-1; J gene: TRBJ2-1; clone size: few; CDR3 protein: CASKVAGATYNEQFF; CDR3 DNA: TGTGCCAGCAAAGTGGCGGGAGCGACCTACAATGAGCAGTTCTTC
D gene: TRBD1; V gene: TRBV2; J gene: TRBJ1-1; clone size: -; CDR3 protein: CASIMTGFEAFF; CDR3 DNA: TGTGCCAGCATTATGACAGGGTTTGAAGCTTTCTTT
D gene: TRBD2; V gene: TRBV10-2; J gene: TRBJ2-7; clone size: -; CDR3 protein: CASTLAGGIYEQYF; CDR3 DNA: TGCGCCAGCACATTGGCGGGGGGTATCTACGAGCAGTACTTC
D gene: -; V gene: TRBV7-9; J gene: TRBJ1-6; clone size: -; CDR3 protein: CASSPADSNNSPLHF; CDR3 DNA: TGTGCCAGCAGCCCCGCGGACAGCAATAATTCACCCCTCCACTTT
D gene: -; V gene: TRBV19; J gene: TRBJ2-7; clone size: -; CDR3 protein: CASNPGGAYEQYF; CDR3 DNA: TGTGCCAGTAATCCTGGGGGGGCTTACGAGCAGTACTTC
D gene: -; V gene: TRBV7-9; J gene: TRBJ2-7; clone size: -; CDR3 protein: CASRQSQGRDEQYF; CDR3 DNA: TGTGCCAGCAGACAAAGCCAGGGGAGGGACGAGCAGTACTTC
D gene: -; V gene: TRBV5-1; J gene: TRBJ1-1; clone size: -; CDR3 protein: CASSWGQNTEAFF; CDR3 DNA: TGCGCCAGCAGCTGGGGGCAGAACACTGAAGCTTTCTTT
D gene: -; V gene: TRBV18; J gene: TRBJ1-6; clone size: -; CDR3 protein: CASSPSLGVNNSPLHF; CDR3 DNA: TGTGCCAGCTCACCATCCTTAGGGGTCAATAATTCACCCCTCCACTTT
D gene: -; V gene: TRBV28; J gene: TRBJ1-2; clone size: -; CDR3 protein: CASTTAIFNYGYTF; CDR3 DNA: TGTGCCAGCACCACAGCAATTTTTAACTATGGCTACACCTTC
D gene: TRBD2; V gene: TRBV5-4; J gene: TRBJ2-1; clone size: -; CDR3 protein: CASTFGLAGYNEQFF; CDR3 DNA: TGTGCCAGCACTTTCGGACTAGCGGGATACAATGAGCAGTTCTTC
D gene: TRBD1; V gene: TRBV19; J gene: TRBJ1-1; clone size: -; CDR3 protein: CASSIAGGTEAFF; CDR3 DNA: TGTGCCAGTAGTATAGCAGGGGGCACTGAAGCTTTCTTT
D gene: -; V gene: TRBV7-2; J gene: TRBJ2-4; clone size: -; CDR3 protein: CASSSLPGDMAKNIQYF; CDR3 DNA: TGTGCCAGCAGCTCCCTTCCAGGGGACATGGCCAAAAACATTCAGTACTTC